The rows below give T cell receptor beta chains drawn from one sample of a study of T-cell reconstitution after alpha-beta-depleted transplantation in children. TCRdb re-called the PCR reads with MiXCR, one entry per CDR3 protein. The profile shows fewer than 750,000 distinct CDR3 sequences, over 25% of them singletons. The starting material was PBMCs, obtained before TCRalphabeta/CD19-depleted stem cell transplant. The origin of the receptors is a boy under three years old with Wiskott-Aldrich syndrome, due to receive a stem cell transplant. Each CDR3 is given with its conserved first and last residue. Each record gives: CDR3 DNA, CDR3 protein, D gene, CDR3 length, clone size, J gene, V gene. The D gene is left open where the match is weak. Clone size is shown for a subset of rows, as once, few, many or a class of expanded clone.

cdr3_nt: TGTGCCAGCAGCTCCCCGGTGGTCGAGCAGTACTTC; cdr3_aa: CASSSPVVEQYF; d_call: -; cdr3_length: 12; clone_size: -; j_call: TRBJ2-7; v_call: TRBV7-8
cdr3_nt: TGCGCCAGCAGCTTGGACAGGCCGGAGGTCACAGATACGCAGTATTTT; cdr3_aa: CASSLDRPEVTDTQYF; d_call: -; cdr3_length: 16; clone_size: -; j_call: TRBJ2-3; v_call: TRBV5-1
cdr3_nt: TGTGCCAGCAGCTCGACCTCTGAGCAGTTCTTC; cdr3_aa: CASSSTSEQFF; d_call: -; cdr3_length: 11; clone_size: -; j_call: TRBJ2-1; v_call: TRBV3-1
cdr3_nt: TGTGCCAGCAGCAGACCGGATGGCGGGAGGTGGTACAATGAGCAGTTCTTC; cdr3_aa: CASSRPDGGRWYNEQFF; d_call: TRBD2; cdr3_length: 17; clone_size: -; j_call: TRBJ2-1; v_call: TRBV5-6
cdr3_nt: TGTGCCAGCTGTTTAATTAGATTGGGGCTTAGCGGGAGATTCCACGAGCAGTACTTC; cdr3_aa: CASCLIRLGLSGRFHEQYF; d_call: TRBD2; cdr3_length: 19; clone_size: -; j_call: TRBJ2-7; v_call: TRBV2
cdr3_nt: TGCGCCAGCAGCTTGGAACGGGGGGAGACCCAGTACTTC; cdr3_aa: CASSLERGETQYF; d_call: -; cdr3_length: 13; clone_size: many; j_call: TRBJ2-5; v_call: TRBV5-1
cdr3_nt: TGTGCCAGCAGCCGCGGGGCCGATCAGCAGTACTTC; cdr3_aa: CASSRGADQQYF; d_call: -; cdr3_length: 12; clone_size: few; j_call: TRBJ2-7; v_call: TRBV7-9
cdr3_nt: TGTGCCAGCAGCTTCCCTGGGGTGATGGATAATTCACCCCTCCACTTT; cdr3_aa: CASSFPGVMDNSPLHF; d_call: -; cdr3_length: 16; clone_size: -; j_call: TRBJ1-6; v_call: TRBV11-2
cdr3_nt: TGTGCCATCAGTGAGAGGGGACGAACTATGAACACTGAAGCTTTCTTT; cdr3_aa: CAISERGRTMNTEAFF; d_call: -; cdr3_length: 16; clone_size: -; j_call: TRBJ1-1; v_call: TRBV10-3
cdr3_nt: TGTGCCAGCAGCCTCAGGGGAGGAGCTCTAAATGGCTACACCTTC; cdr3_aa: CASSLRGGALNGYTF; d_call: -; cdr3_length: 15; clone_size: few; j_call: TRBJ1-2; v_call: TRBV5-6
cdr3_nt: TGTGCCAGCGGAACTGGGGTGGGTTCTGGAAACACCATATATTTT; cdr3_aa: CASGTGVGSGNTIYF; d_call: -; cdr3_length: 15; clone_size: -; j_call: TRBJ1-3; v_call: TRBV28
cdr3_nt: TGCAGTGCGGGCCAGTGGTTCGTCTATGGCTACACCTTC; cdr3_aa: CSAGQWFVYGYTF; d_call: -; cdr3_length: 13; clone_size: -; j_call: TRBJ1-2; v_call: TRBV20-1
cdr3_nt: TGTGCCAGCAGTTTAGCGCGTGGCGGGGCCCTCCAAGAGACCCAGTACTTC; cdr3_aa: CASSLARGGALQETQYF; d_call: -; cdr3_length: 17; clone_size: -; j_call: TRBJ2-5; v_call: TRBV12-3/TRBV12-4
cdr3_nt: TGTGCCAGCAGTGAACTGGGGCGCGAACGAGAGACCCAGTACTTC; cdr3_aa: CASSELGRERETQYF; d_call: -; cdr3_length: 15; clone_size: -; j_call: TRBJ2-5; v_call: TRBV2
cdr3_nt: TGCAGCGGCACACATATGAACACTGAAGCTTTCTTT; cdr3_aa: CSGTHMNTEAFF; d_call: -; cdr3_length: 12; clone_size: -; j_call: TRBJ1-1; v_call: TRBV29-1
cdr3_nt: TGTGCCAGCAGTCATAGGACAGGGGGCCACTATGGCTACACCTTC; cdr3_aa: CASSHRTGGHYGYTF; d_call: TRBD1; cdr3_length: 15; clone_size: -; j_call: TRBJ1-2; v_call: TRBV27
cdr3_nt: TGTGCCAGCGGGCCTTGGATCGGCACAGATACGCAGTATTTT; cdr3_aa: CASGPWIGTDTQYF; d_call: -; cdr3_length: 14; clone_size: few; j_call: TRBJ2-3; v_call: TRBV6-1
cdr3_nt: TGTGCCAGCAGCATGACAGGGCTAACCCTCCTGCACGAGCAGTACTTC; cdr3_aa: CASSMTGLTLLHEQYF; d_call: TRBD1; cdr3_length: 16; clone_size: -; j_call: TRBJ2-7; v_call: TRBV7-2
cdr3_nt: TGTGCCAGCAGCTCCCCGGAGGGGGGGCGACGGGGAAATGGCTACACCTTC; cdr3_aa: CASSSPEGGRRGNGYTF; d_call: -; cdr3_length: 17; clone_size: once; j_call: TRBJ1-2; v_call: TRBV7-2
cdr3_nt: TGTGCCTGGGGCGGCAATGAGCAGTTCTTC; cdr3_aa: CAWGGNEQFF; d_call: -; cdr3_length: 10; clone_size: -; j_call: TRBJ2-1; v_call: TRBV30
cdr3_nt: TGTGCCAGCAGCTTACTCCCTGATGACATTCAGTACTTC; cdr3_aa: CASSLLPDDIQYF; d_call: -; cdr3_length: 13; clone_size: few; j_call: TRBJ2-4; v_call: TRBV7-9
cdr3_nt: TGTGCCAGCAGCCCACGCAGGCCCGGGTCGGGTAGCGACGAGCAGTACTTC; cdr3_aa: CASSPRRPGSGSDEQYF; d_call: -; cdr3_length: 17; clone_size: few; j_call: TRBJ2-7; v_call: TRBV7-2
cdr3_nt: TGTGCCAGCAGCCCTGACCAGACAAGCCGGAATGAAAAACTGTTTTTT; cdr3_aa: CASSPDQTSRNEKLFF; d_call: -; cdr3_length: 16; clone_size: -; j_call: TRBJ1-4; v_call: TRBV7-9
cdr3_nt: TGTGCCTCGGGTTTACATGACCAGAGCTCCTACGAGCAGTACTTC; cdr3_aa: CASGLHDQSSYEQYF; d_call: -; cdr3_length: 15; clone_size: few; j_call: TRBJ2-7; v_call: TRBV10-3
cdr3_nt: TGCAGCGTGATCACAGGGGGCTCGAACACCGGGGAGCTGTTTTTT; cdr3_aa: CSVITGGSNTGELFF; d_call: TRBD1; cdr3_length: 15; clone_size: -; j_call: TRBJ2-2; v_call: TRBV29-1
cdr3_nt: TGTGCCAGCTCACCCAGGGGGACGTTTACCGGGGAGCTGTTTTTT; cdr3_aa: CASSPRGTFTGELFF; d_call: TRBD1; cdr3_length: 15; clone_size: -; j_call: TRBJ2-2; v_call: TRBV18
cdr3_nt: TGTGCCAGCAGCGTAGTGTCAGGGCACGGGGAGCTGTTTTTT; cdr3_aa: CASSVVSGHGELFF; d_call: -; cdr3_length: 14; clone_size: few; j_call: TRBJ2-2; v_call: TRBV9
cdr3_nt: TGTGCCAGCAGTCTTGGGGGAGTTGGCTACACCTTC; cdr3_aa: CASSLGGVGYTF; d_call: -; cdr3_length: 12; clone_size: -; j_call: TRBJ1-2; v_call: TRBV12-3/TRBV12-4
cdr3_nt: TGTGCCATCAGTGAGTCGAGCCTAGCGGAACAAGAGACCCAGTACTTC; cdr3_aa: CAISESSLAEQETQYF; d_call: TRBD2; cdr3_length: 16; clone_size: -; j_call: TRBJ2-5; v_call: TRBV10-3
cdr3_nt: TGTGCCATCTCTCGGGCTAGCGGGAGGGCCGTGTCCTACAATGAGCAGTTCTTC; cdr3_aa: CAISRASGRAVSYNEQFF; d_call: TRBD2; cdr3_length: 18; clone_size: -; j_call: TRBJ2-1; v_call: TRBV3-1
cdr3_nt: TGCGCCAGCAGCTTGGGCGGGGCCCTAAACAATGAGCAGTTCTTC; cdr3_aa: CASSLGGALNNEQFF; d_call: -; cdr3_length: 15; clone_size: few; j_call: TRBJ2-1; v_call: TRBV5-1
cdr3_nt: TGCGCTTCTGGACCCCTAGCGGCCCGCAGCAATGAGCAGTTCTTC; cdr3_aa: CASGPLAARSNEQFF; d_call: TRBD2; cdr3_length: 15; clone_size: few; j_call: TRBJ2-1; v_call: TRBV5-1
cdr3_nt: TGTGCCATCAGTGAGTTTATGGCAGGGAGCCTCCAAGAGACCCAGTACTTC; cdr3_aa: CAISEFMAGSLQETQYF; d_call: -; cdr3_length: 17; clone_size: -; j_call: TRBJ2-5; v_call: TRBV10-3
cdr3_nt: TGCGCCAGCAGCCAAGGGAGGACTAGCGGATACAATGAGCAGTTCTTC; cdr3_aa: CASSQGRTSGYNEQFF; d_call: TRBD2; cdr3_length: 16; clone_size: few; j_call: TRBJ2-1; v_call: TRBV4-1
cdr3_nt: TGCGCCAGCAGCCAAGTGGTGCGTGGTGAGCAGTTCTTC; cdr3_aa: CASSQVVRGEQFF; d_call: -; cdr3_length: 13; clone_size: -; j_call: TRBJ2-1; v_call: TRBV4-1
cdr3_nt: TGCAGCGTTGGAGGGGAAGAGACCCAGTACTTC; cdr3_aa: CSVGGEETQYF; d_call: -; cdr3_length: 11; clone_size: few; j_call: TRBJ2-5; v_call: TRBV29-1
cdr3_nt: TGTGCCAGCAACCCGGACAGTGAGGGCTACACCTTC; cdr3_aa: CASNPDSEGYTF; d_call: -; cdr3_length: 12; clone_size: -; j_call: TRBJ1-2; v_call: TRBV6-6
cdr3_nt: TGTGCCAGCAGTTACTCGAGCCTGGGAAGGGGAAGGAATGAGCAGTTCTTC; cdr3_aa: CASSYSSLGRGRNEQFF; d_call: -; cdr3_length: 17; clone_size: -; j_call: TRBJ2-1; v_call: TRBV6-5
cdr3_nt: TGCGCCAGCAGCCAAGATCGCCCCCGGGAGACCCAGTACTTC; cdr3_aa: CASSQDRPRETQYF; d_call: -; cdr3_length: 14; clone_size: -; j_call: TRBJ2-5; v_call: TRBV4-1
cdr3_nt: TGTGCCAGCACCGGGACATTTAGCTCCTACAATGAGCAGTTCTTC; cdr3_aa: CASTGTFSSYNEQFF; d_call: -; cdr3_length: 15; clone_size: few; j_call: TRBJ2-1; v_call: TRBV7-2
cdr3_nt: TGCGCCAGCAGCTTGGCAGTGACAGGGGTGGGTGAGCAGTTCTTC; cdr3_aa: CASSLAVTGVGEQFF; d_call: TRBD1; cdr3_length: 15; clone_size: -; j_call: TRBJ2-1; v_call: TRBV5-1
cdr3_nt: TGTGCCAGCAGCCCTTCGGGACAGCTGTACAATGAGCAGTTCTTC; cdr3_aa: CASSPSGQLYNEQFF; d_call: TRBD1; cdr3_length: 15; clone_size: -; j_call: TRBJ2-1; v_call: TRBV9
cdr3_nt: TGTGCCAGCAGGCATGCTAGCGACAATGAGCAGTTCTTC; cdr3_aa: CASRHASDNEQFF; d_call: -; cdr3_length: 13; clone_size: few; j_call: TRBJ2-1; v_call: TRBV12-3/TRBV12-4
cdr3_nt: TGCGCCAGCAGCCCGAAGACAGGGAAAGGTGGCTACACCTTC; cdr3_aa: CASSPKTGKGGYTF; d_call: TRBD1; cdr3_length: 14; clone_size: many; j_call: TRBJ1-2; v_call: TRBV5-1
cdr3_nt: TGTGCCAGCAGCTTATTACGGGGGTTCAATGAAAAACTGTTTTTT; cdr3_aa: CASSLLRGFNEKLFF; d_call: -; cdr3_length: 15; clone_size: once; j_call: TRBJ1-4; v_call: TRBV7-2
cdr3_nt: TGTGCCAGCAGCCCCAAGACAGGGTGGTCAACTAATGAAAAACTGTTTTTT; cdr3_aa: CASSPKTGWSTNEKLFF; d_call: TRBD1; cdr3_length: 17; clone_size: few; j_call: TRBJ1-4; v_call: TRBV9
cdr3_nt: TGTGCCAGCTTAGGCCCCTCAAACTACAATGAGCAGTTCTTC; cdr3_aa: CASLGPSNYNEQFF; d_call: -; cdr3_length: 14; clone_size: few; j_call: TRBJ2-1; v_call: TRBV12-3/TRBV12-4
cdr3_nt: TGTGCCAGCAGTAGGCCCCGGACCGGCTCCTACGAGCAGTACTTC; cdr3_aa: CASSRPRTGSYEQYF; d_call: -; cdr3_length: 15; clone_size: -; j_call: TRBJ2-7; v_call: TRBV28